This entry lists 19 T cell receptor beta chains sequenced from one sample in a study of blood T cell repertoires in COVID-19. Data came from immunoSEQ multiplex PCR; TCRdb stores just in-frame clones and leaves some out. The table lists some 56,000 clones, about 90% of them singletons, with more than 15% in the top ten. Material for sequencing was peripheral blood. These receptors came from a human donor in a cohort sampled during active COVID-19.

The rearrangement joins TRBV7-9 to TRBJ2-2; maybe TRBD2 (5 bases). The CDR3 consists of 14 residues. Trimming removed 5 bases from V and 6 bases from J, with 13 bases in between. Germline CDR1 is SEHNR and CDR2 is FQNEAQ (reference sequence). CDR3 in DNA: TGTGCCAGCAGCCCCGGGATGCGCCCCGGGGAGCTGTTTTTT. The encoded protein is CASSPGMRPGELFF.

V usage is TRBV2 and J usage is TRBJ2-5; D gene ambiguous. The V end lost 5 bases, the J end lost 0 bases, and 16 bases lay between the germline ends. Germline-derived CDR1 and CDR2 are SNHLY and FYNNEI. The CDR3 length is 16 residues. The CDR3 bases are TGTGCCAGCAGTAGGTACAGAAACGAGTACCAAGAGACCCAGTACTTC. It encodes CASSRYRNEYQETQYF.

V and J are TRBV4-3 and TRBJ1-5, with unresolved D. The CDR3 length is 17 residues. Trimming removed 0 bases at V and 2 bases at J, with 14 bases between. CDR1 LGHNA and CDR2 YSLEER come from the germline V gene. The CDR3: CASSQDGMDRGNQPQHF. The CDR3 DNA follows: TGCGCCAGCAGCCAAGACGGGATGGATCGGGGCAATCAGCCCCAGCATTTT.

The rearrangement uses TRBV10-3 and TRBJ1-2; 8 bases fit TRBD1. V dropped 4 bases and J dropped 3; count of bases not matched to a gene: 22. In germline, CDR1 is ENHRY, CDR2 SYGVKD. The CDR3 consists of 20 residues. CDR3 sequence reads: CAISARTGSTFHLSHYGYTF. The CDR3 bases are TGTGCCATCAGTGCACGGACAGGGAGTACCTTCCATTTGTCTCACTATGGCTACACCTTC.

V and J are TRBV5-7 and TRBJ1-1, with TRBD1 identical over 7 bases. TRBV5-7 is an ORF, and what it does is uncertain. Trimming removed 4 bases from V and 3 bases from J; junction bases left unmatched: 9. This CDR3 has 15 amino acids. The DNA for the CDR3 is TGTGCCAGCAGCGGAACAGGGGAAAGGGACACTGAAGCTTTCTTT. It translates to CASSGTGERDTEAFF.

The rearrangement joins TRBV5-1 to TRBJ2-5; TRBD1 matches at 7 bases. V trimming: 1 base; J trimming: 1 base; junction bases outside the gene matches: 16. CDR1 and CDR2 (germline): SGHRS, YFSETQ. CDR3 length: 19 amino acids. DNA of the CDR3: TGCGCCAGCAGCTTGACAGGGGTGTCCCCTGTAGGTTTCCAAGAGACCCAGTACTTC. Protein product: CASSLTGVSPVGFQETQYF.

This sequence joins TRBV4-1 and TRBJ2-2; TRBD1 is a possible D gene (6 bases). V was shortened by 3 bases and J by 3 bases, with 11 bases between the two germline ends. The V gene's germline CDR1 is MGHRA and CDR2 YSYEKL. The CDR3 covers 15 residues. In DNA, the CDR3 is TGCGCCAGCAGCCATAAACAGGGAGACACCGGGGAGCTGTTTTTT. Protein sequence: CASSHKQGDTGELFF.

This clone has just one count. The J gene is TRBJ2-1, the V gene TRBV19; no clear D gene. V was clipped by 6 bases and J by 6 bases, with 6 bases between them. Germline CDR1 and CDR2: LNHDA and SQIVND (reference sequence). The CDR3 has 11 amino acids. As DNA, the CDR3 is TGTGCCAGTAGGGTAGCCAATGAGCAGTTCTTC. This translates into CASRVANEQFF.

J is TRBJ1-1 and V is TRBV13; TRBD1 matches at 7 bases. The CDR3 sequence is 13 residues long. V was clipped by 0 bases and J by 9 bases; unmatched bases: 4. Per the germline V gene, CDR1 is PRHDT and CDR2 is FYEKMQ (reference sequence). In DNA, the CDR3 is TGTGCCAGCAGCTTAGGGGAGGACAGGAAAGCTTTCTTT. Its protein is CASSLGEDRKAFF.

V usage is TRBV19 and J usage is TRBJ1-6; 7 bases fit TRBD1. In germline, CDR1 is LNHDA, CDR2 SQIVND (reference sequence). V gave up 1 base and J gave up 9 bases; unmatched junction bases: 6. This CDR3 comprises 15 residues. The CDR3 region has the DNA TGTGCCAGTAGTATAGGACAGGGTGTTGGTTCACCCCTCCACTTT. This sequence encodes CASSIGQGVGSPLHF. Looking up the rest from reference TRBV19 and TRBJ1-6 gives the full variable domain: DGGITQSPKYLFRKEGQNVTLSCEQNLNHDAMYWYRQDPGQGLRLIYYSQIVNDFQKGDIAEGYSVSREKKESFPLTVTSAQKNPTAFYLCASSIGQGVGSPLHFGNGTRLTVT.

The chain links TRBV5-4 to TRBJ1-1; the D gene is possibly TRBD1 (6 bases). The CDR3 sequence is 13 residues long. Trimming took 4 bases from V and 1 from J, leaving 8 bases between them. Germline CDR1 SGHNT, CDR2 YYREEE (reference sequence). CDR3 region: CASSKGQNTEAFF. The CDR3 region has the DNA TGTGCCAGCAGCAAGGGACAGAACACTGAAGCTTTCTTT.

The V and J genes are TRBV7-9 and TRBJ1-6; 9 nucleotides agree with TRBD1. V trimming: 5 bases; J trimming: 5 bases; junction bases outside the gene matches: 7. Germline V gene data show CDR1 as SEHNR and CDR2 as FQNEAQ (reference sequence). This CDR3 contains 16 residues. CDR3 sequence: CASSRATGGDNSPLHF. Here the CDR3 DNA reads TGTGCCAGCAGCCGAGCCACAGGGGGCGATAATTCACCCCTCCACTTT.

The chain links TRBV4-1 to TRBJ1-5; D is unresolved. V lost 0 bases, J lost 9 bases, and 12 bases lay in between. CDR1 and CDR2 from the germline V gene are MGHRA and YSYEKL. The CDR3 is made up of 14 amino acids. Written as DNA, the CDR3 is TGCGCCAGCAGCCAAGAAGTGGGCCTCCGGCCCCAGCATTTT. It yields the protein CASSQEVGLRPQHF.

The rearrangement links TRBV2 to TRBJ1-6; 8 nucleotides match TRBD1. The CDR3 loop spans 15 amino acids. The J segment lost 10 bases and the V segment lost 7 bases, leaving 12 bases of the junction unmatched. Per germline, CDR1 SNHLY and CDR2 FYNNEI. CDR3 bases: TGTGCCAGCAACACTGACGACAGGGGAAGGTCACCCCTCCACTTT. Translation: CASNTDDRGRSPLHF.

This chain joins TRBV18 and TRBJ1-1; D perhaps matches TRBD1 (6 bases). V lost 2 bases and J 8 bases, leaving 12 bases between the germline ends. The germline V gene has CDR1 KGHSH and CDR2 LQKENI. The CDR3 has 13 residues. This CDR3 is CASSPMWGPEAFF. The DNA of the CDR3 is TGTGCCAGCTCACCAATGTGGGGGCCAGAAGCTTTCTTT.

This sequence joins TRBV7-7 and TRBJ2-1, with 9 bases fitting TRBD1. The trim removed 1 base at V and 7 bases at J, leaving 8 bases unmatched. CDR3 length: 16 amino acids. Germline CDR1 SSHAT, CDR2 FNYEAQ (reference sequence). The CDR3 is CASSLEAGQGGNEQFF. The CDR3 region has the DNA TGTGCCAGCAGCTTAGAAGCGGGACAGGGAGGGAATGAGCAGTTCTTC. Together with reference TRBV7-7 and TRBJ2-1, the CDR3 gives the full variable domain: GAGVSQSPRYKVTKRGQDVTLRCDPISSHATLYWYQQALGQGPEFLTYFNYEAQPDKSGLPSDRFSAERPEGSISTLTIQRTEQRDSAMYRCASSLEAGQGGNEQFFGPGTRLTVL.

CDR3 region: CASSFIQGGTDTQYF. CDR3 sequence (DNA): TGTGCCAGTAGTTTCATACAGGGGGGGACAGATACGCAGTATTTT. The J gene is TRBJ2-3, the V gene TRBV19; D is perhaps TRBD1 (8 bases). The V and J ends lost 5 bases and 3 bases respectively, with 15 bases between them. The germline CDR1 and CDR2 sequences are LNHDA and SQIVND (reference sequence). This CDR3 region has 15 residues.

The CDR3 sequence: CASSAQQGSTYEQYF. The DNA for the CDR3 is TGTGCCAGCAGCGCCCAACAGGGCTCGACCTACGAGCAGTACTTC. The chain carries TRBV9 and TRBJ2-7; D is possibly TRBD1 (6 bases). This CDR3 has 15 residues. The germline V and J ends were trimmed by 3 bases and 2 bases, with 15 bases remaining between them. Germline assignment: CDR1 SGDLS and CDR2 YYNGEE. Complete variable domain (other parts from reference TRBV9 and TRBJ2-7): DSGVTQTPKHLITATGQRVTLRCSPRSGDLSVYWYQQSLDQGLQFLIQYYNGEERAKGNILERFSAQQFPDLHSELNLSSLELGDSALYFCASSAQQGSTYEQYFGPGTRLTVT.

The chain uses TRBV19 and TRBJ1-6, with unresolved D. Trimming left V 3 bases short and J 8 bases short, with 8 bases between. CDR1 LNHDA and CDR2 SQIVND come from the germline V gene (reference sequence). This CDR3 is built from 13 residues. CDR3 sequence reads: CASSIREDSPLHF. CDR3 nucleotide sequence: TGTGCCAGTAGTATCCGGGAAGATTCACCCCTCCACTTT.